This T cell receptor beta chain is from a study of T-cell reconstitution after alpha-beta-depleted transplantation in children. Points from the study as a whole: Diversity of TCRbeta at day 60 was high in some patients, arising from surviving recipient T cells and thymic progenitors. By one year post-transplant, T-cell counts and diversity largely arose from T cells that were newly produced. Alpha-beta T cells about two months after transplant reportedly derived from several hundred expanded graft clones.

The library targeted TCRbeta and was prepared with unique molecular identifiers. MiXCR, run by TCRdb on the PCR reads, gives a single entry per CDR3 protein. The table includes about 500,000 distinct CDR3 sequences, approximately 10% detected once. To note about this clonotype: Its antigen is unidentified.

Germline-derived CDR1 and CDR2 are SGHVS and FNYEAQ. This CDR3 has 17 amino acids. J lost 3 bases, V lost 5 bases, and 11 bases had no gene match. The chain employs TRBV7-6 and TRBJ2-7, with 12 bases identical to TRBD2. This clonotype originated in a female patient under 10 years old who had a stem cell transplant for aplastic anemia, so the T cells may come from the graft donor. The sequenced sample was PBMCs, mostly from graft donor cells, obtained 180 days after TCRalphabeta/CD19-depleted stem cell transplant. CDR3 amino acids: CASSLGLAGGPGYEQYF. The CDR3 bases are TGTGCCAGCAGCCTAGGTCTAGCGGGAGGGCCGGGCTACGAGCAGTACTTC.